The 15 T cell receptor beta chains presented below share a single source sample, sequenced in a study of T cell repertoires in cytomegalovirus infection. Their antigens remain unidentified. A single record per CDR3 protein comes from TCRdb applying MiXCR to the reads. Seen here are 450,000 to 650,000 distinct CDR3 sequences, almost 40% observed once, and the top ten hold roughly 50%. Sample: cultured PBMCs, taken from culture after CMV antigen stimulation. The receptor set was obtained from a human donor in good health (CMV status not recorded). Some clones in this sample may be carry-over from other donors' samples.

This clonotype has ten or more counts. The V call is TRBV7-8, the J call TRBJ1-4; the D gene is possibly TRBD1 (6 bases). Between the trimmed V and J ends, which lost 5 bases and 0 bases, there was a span of 13 bases. The CDR3 runs 16 residues. Germline V gene sequence: CDR1 SGHVS, CDR2 FQNEAQ. The CDR3 here is CASSPRGLATNEKLFF. The CDR3 DNA is TGTGCCAGCAGCCCCAGGGGTCTTGCAACTAATGAAAAACTGTTTTTT.

This clonotype was observed a handful of times. The gene calls are TRBV19 and TRBJ2-2; 7 nucleotides align to TRBD1. Trimming cost V 3 bases and J 1 base; bases outside gene matches: 5. CDR3 length equals 16 residues. The germline CDR1 and CDR2 sequences are LNHDA and SQIVND (reference sequence). The DNA of the CDR3 is TGTGCCAGTAGTATTTCTTCAGGGGGGAACACCGGGGAGCTGTTTTTT. It yields the protein CASSISSGGNTGELFF.

This clonotype came up a few times. The chain joins TRBV20-1 to TRBJ2-7, with 10 bases lining up with TRBD1. CDR3 length: 15 amino acids. CDR1 is DFQATT and CDR2 is SNEGSKA in the germline V gene (reference sequence). The ends lost 3 bases at V and 4 bases at J; junction bases unmatched: 9. The CDR3 DNA follows: TGCAGTGCTAGCGGGACAGGGGCCGGCGGTTACGAGCAGTACTTC. Its translation: CSASGTGAGGYEQYF.

The chain combines TRBV19 with TRBJ2-4, with no clear D. CDR1 LNHDA and CDR2 SQIVND come from the germline V gene (reference sequence). This CDR3 comprises 16 residues. Trimming cost V 3 bases and J 0 bases, with 12 bases left between them. CDR3 protein: CASSMGYLLAKNIQYF. The CDR3 DNA reads TGTGCCAGTAGTATGGGTTACCTCCTAGCCAAAAACATTCAGTACTTC. Using reference TRBV19 and TRBJ2-4 for the parts outside the CDR3, the full variable domain is DGGITQSPKYLFRKEGQNVTLSCEQNLNHDAMYWYRQDPGQGLRLIYYSQIVNDFQKGDIAEGYSVSREKKESFPLTVTSAQKNPTAFYLCASSMGYLLAKNIQYFGAGTRLSVL.

The chain links TRBV6-8 to TRBJ1-6; D is undetermined. The CDR3 loop spans 14 amino acids. Germline values: CDR1 MNHGY, CDR2 SAAAGT. Trimming took off 2 bases at V and 7 bases at J, with 9 bases between the two ends. The CDR3 coding sequence is TGTGCCAGCAGTTACCAGAGTTACAATTCACCCCTCCACTTT. Residues: CASSYQSYNSPLHF.

This clonotype turned up a few times. The chain couples TRBV7-8 to TRBJ2-7; 10 nucleotides agree with TRBD1. The CDR3 has 15 residues. Trimming at V came to 0 bases and at J to 7 bases, leaving 6 bases not matched to a gene. Germline CDR1 is SGHVS and CDR2 is FQNEAQ. In nucleotides, the CDR3 is TGTGCCAGCAGCTTAGCTGGGGACAGGGGCGGGGAGCAGTACTTC. Translating it yields CASSLAGDRGGEQYF.

As concerns this clonotype: A read error may account for a junction end that differs from germline. This sequence joins TRBV4-1 and TRBJ2-1; D is possibly TRBD2 (6 bases). This CDR3 has 14 amino acids. In germline, CDR1 is MGHRA, CDR2 YSYEKL. In DNA, the CDR3 is TGTGCCAGCAGCCAGGGACTTGGGGACAATGAGCAGTTCTTC. Protein: CASSQGLGDNEQFF.

This chain uses TRBV12-3 or TRBV12-4 with TRBJ2-5; 7 nucleotides match TRBD2. After removal of 3 bases from V and 4 bases from J, the junction contained 8 bases not matched to a gene. The CDR3 is 15 residues long. The CDR3 protein is CASSLRAGERETQYF. CDR3 bases: TGTGCCAGCAGTTTGCGGGCGGGAGAACGAGAGACCCAGTACTTC.

This clonotype was detected a few times. The rearrangement links TRBV7-8 to TRBJ1-1; D might be TRBD1 (6 bases). CDR1 is SGHVS, CDR2 FQNEAQ, per germline. There are 12 residues in the CDR3. The V and J ends lost 1 base and 10 bases respectively, with 10 bases between them. In DNA form, the CDR3 reads TGTGCCAGCAGCTTAGGAGGGGGGTTAGCTTTCTTT. Translating it yields CASSLGGGLAFF.

In its sample, this clonotype was seen a few times. The J gene is TRBJ2-3, the V gene TRBV29-1; 8 nucleotides align to TRBD2. The CDR3 is 12 amino acids. Per germline, CDR1 SQVTM and CDR2 ANQGSEA. The trim removed 8 bases at V and 6 bases at J, leaving 7 bases unmatched. The CDR3 region has the DNA TGCAGCTACTGGACTAGCTCGGATACGCAGTATTTT. It codes for CSYWTSSDTQYF.

This clonotype was counted only a few times. As DNA, the CDR3 is TGTGCCAGCGGACCCGACTGGGAGACCCAGTACTTC. This sequence encodes CASGPDWETQYF. The V and J genes are TRBV7-8 and TRBJ2-5; no definite D call. The CDR3 consists of 12 residues. Between the trimmed V and J ends, which lost 8 bases and 5 bases, there was a span of 12 bases. Germline CDR1 and CDR2: SGHVS and FQNEAQ.

This clonotype was seen only a few times. The chain recombines TRBV3-1 with TRBJ2-5; D may be TRBD1 (6 bases). This CDR3 contains 14 residues. Trimming removed 0 bases from V and 5 bases from J, with 10 bases in between. Germline lookup yields CDR1 LGHDT and CDR2 YNNKEL (reference sequence). In nucleotides, the CDR3 is TGTGCCAGCAGCCAAGATTCGGACAGCGAGACCCAGTACTTC. Translation: CASSQDSDSETQYF.

The table lists this clonotype with a few counts. This rearrangement joins TRBV19 to TRBJ1-2; D not certain. V lost 3 bases, J lost 4 bases, and 12 bases lay in between. The CDR3 has 14 amino acids. In germline, CDR1 is LNHDA, CDR2 SQIVND (reference sequence). The CDR3 bases are TGTGCCAGTAGTATGTGGACCGACCCCTATGGCTACACCTTC. Its translation is CASSMWTDPYGYTF. Supplemented by reference TRBV19 and TRBJ1-2, the full variable domain reads DGGITQSPKYLFRKEGQNVTLSCEQNLNHDAMYWYRQDPGQGLRLIYYSQIVNDFQKGDIAEGYSVSREKKESFPLTVTSAQKNPTAFYLCASSMWTDPYGYTFGSGTRLTVV.

The chain employs TRBV4-3 and TRBJ2-7; D gene unclear. Trimming pared 0 bases from V and 2 bases from J, leaving 5 bases between. The germline V gene encodes CDR1 LGHNA and CDR2 YSLEER. The CDR3 runs 13 residues. The DNA of the CDR3 is TGCGCCAGCAGCCAAGATCAGACCTACGAGCAGTACTTC. Residues: CASSQDQTYEQYF.

This clonotype was picked up a small number of times. The J gene is TRBJ2-1, the V gene TRBV4-2, with 10 bases matching TRBD2. Trimming took 1 base from V and 1 from J; bases not matched to a gene: 1. The CDR3 extends over 16 amino acids. CDR1 and CDR2 from the germline V gene are LGHNA and YNFKEQ. The CDR3 DNA follows: TGTGCCAGCAGCCAAGTAGCGGGGGGATCCTACAATGAGCAGTTCTTC. This sequence encodes CASSQVAGGSYNEQFF.